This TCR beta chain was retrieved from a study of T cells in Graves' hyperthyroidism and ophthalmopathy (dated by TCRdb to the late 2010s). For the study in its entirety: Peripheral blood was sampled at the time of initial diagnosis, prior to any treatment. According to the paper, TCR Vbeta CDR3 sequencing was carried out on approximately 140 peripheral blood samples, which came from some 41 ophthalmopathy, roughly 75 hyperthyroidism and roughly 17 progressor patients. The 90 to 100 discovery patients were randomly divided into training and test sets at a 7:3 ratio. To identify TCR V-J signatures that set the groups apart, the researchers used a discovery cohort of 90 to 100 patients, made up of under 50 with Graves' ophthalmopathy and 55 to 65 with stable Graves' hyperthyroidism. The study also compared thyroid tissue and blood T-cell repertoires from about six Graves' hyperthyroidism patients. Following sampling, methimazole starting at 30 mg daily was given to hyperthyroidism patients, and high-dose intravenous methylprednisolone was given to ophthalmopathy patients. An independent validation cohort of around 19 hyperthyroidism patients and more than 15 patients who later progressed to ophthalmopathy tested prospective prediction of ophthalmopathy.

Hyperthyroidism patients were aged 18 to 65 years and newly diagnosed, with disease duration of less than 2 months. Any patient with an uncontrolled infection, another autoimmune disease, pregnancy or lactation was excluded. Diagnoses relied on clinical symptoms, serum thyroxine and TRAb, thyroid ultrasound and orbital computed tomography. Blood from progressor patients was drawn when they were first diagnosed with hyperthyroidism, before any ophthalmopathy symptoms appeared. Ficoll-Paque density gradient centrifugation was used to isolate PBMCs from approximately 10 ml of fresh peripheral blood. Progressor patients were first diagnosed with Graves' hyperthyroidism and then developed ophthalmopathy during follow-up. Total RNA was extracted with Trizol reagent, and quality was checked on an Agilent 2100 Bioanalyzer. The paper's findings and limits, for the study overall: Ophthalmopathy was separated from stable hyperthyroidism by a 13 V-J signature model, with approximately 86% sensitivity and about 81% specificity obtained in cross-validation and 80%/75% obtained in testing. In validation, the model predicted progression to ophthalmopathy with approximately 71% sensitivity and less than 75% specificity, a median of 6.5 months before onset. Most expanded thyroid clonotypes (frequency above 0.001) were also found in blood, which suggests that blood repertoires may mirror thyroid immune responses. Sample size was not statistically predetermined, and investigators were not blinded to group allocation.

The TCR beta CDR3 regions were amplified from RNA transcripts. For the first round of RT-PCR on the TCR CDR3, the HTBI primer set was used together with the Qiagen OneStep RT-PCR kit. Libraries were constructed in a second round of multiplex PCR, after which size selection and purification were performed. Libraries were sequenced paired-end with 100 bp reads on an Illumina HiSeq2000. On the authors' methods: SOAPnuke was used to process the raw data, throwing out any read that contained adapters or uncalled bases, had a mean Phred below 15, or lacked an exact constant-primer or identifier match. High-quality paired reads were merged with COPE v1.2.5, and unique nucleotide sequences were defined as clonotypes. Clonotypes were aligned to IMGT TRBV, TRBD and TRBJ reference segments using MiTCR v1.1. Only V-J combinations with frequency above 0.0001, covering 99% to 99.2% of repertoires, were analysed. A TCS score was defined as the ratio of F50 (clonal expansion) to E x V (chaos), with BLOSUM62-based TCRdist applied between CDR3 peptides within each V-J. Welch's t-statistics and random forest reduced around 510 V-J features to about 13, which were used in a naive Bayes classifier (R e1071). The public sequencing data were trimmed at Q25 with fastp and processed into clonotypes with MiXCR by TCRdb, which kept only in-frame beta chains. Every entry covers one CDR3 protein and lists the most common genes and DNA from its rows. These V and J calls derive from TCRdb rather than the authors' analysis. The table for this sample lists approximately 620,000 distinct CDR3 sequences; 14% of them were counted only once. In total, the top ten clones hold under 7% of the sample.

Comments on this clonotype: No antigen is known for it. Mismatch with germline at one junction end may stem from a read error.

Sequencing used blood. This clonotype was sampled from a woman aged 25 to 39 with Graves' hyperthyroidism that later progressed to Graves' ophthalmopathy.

The sequence in DNA is TGTGCCTGGATTAGGGAGGGGGCGATGAGCTATGGCTACGCCTTC. This encodes CAWIREGAMSYGYAF. Recombination linked TRBV30 to TRBJ1-2, with 7 bases matching TRBD1. Counted from cysteine to phenylalanine, this CDR3 has 15 amino acids. Kept here is only the CDR3 DNA, which spans 45 bases and is read in frame from base 1. Looking up the germline V gene (reference sequence) yields CDR1 GTSNPN and CDR2 SVGIG. Where the CDR3 stops, the reference TRBV30 and TRBJ1-2 genes take over; the full variable domain is SQTIHQWPATLVQPVGSPLSLECTVEGTSNPNLYWYRQAAGRGLQLLFYSVGIGQISSEVPQNLSASRPQDRQFILSSKKLLLSDSGFYLCAWIREGAMSYGYAFGSGTRLTVV.